This is a list of T cell receptor beta chains from one sample in a study of blood T cell repertoires in COVID-19. Measured with immunoSEQ multiplex PCR; TCRdb has only the in-frame clones, and not every one. The table shows over 250,000 clones, with more than 75% occurring only once. Source material: peripheral blood. These receptors originate from a man in his forties or fifties who had recovered from COVID-19. The CDR3 runs from the conserved cysteine through the conserved F or W. D genes are given only for firm matches. Clone size is stated in some rows and not others, as once, few, many or a class when expanded.

D gene: -; J gene: TRBJ2-3; clone size: -; V gene: TRBV5-1; CDR3 DNA: TGCGCCAGCAGCTTGACAGGGACCTTCACAGATACGCAGTATTTT; CDR3 protein: CASSLTGTFTDTQYF
D gene: TRBD1; J gene: TRBJ2-7; clone size: -; V gene: TRBV2; CDR3 DNA: TGTGCCAGCAGGGACAGGACCCCCTACGAGCAGTACTTC; CDR3 protein: CASRDRTPYEQYF
D gene: -; J gene: TRBJ1-4; clone size: -; V gene: TRBV2; CDR3 DNA: TGTGCCAGCAAGTACAGGGTTTCTGAAAAACTGTTTTTT; CDR3 protein: CASKYRVSEKLFF
D gene: -; J gene: TRBJ2-1; clone size: -; V gene: TRBV27; CDR3 DNA: TGTGCCAGCAGGAGCGGTGAGCAGTTCTTC; CDR3 protein: CASRSGEQFF
D gene: -; J gene: TRBJ2-1; clone size: -; V gene: TRBV14; CDR3 DNA: TGTGCCAGCAGCCTTAGCTCCTACAATGAGCAGTTCTTC; CDR3 protein: CASSLSSYNEQFF
D gene: TRBD1; J gene: TRBJ2-7; clone size: -; V gene: TRBV5-4; CDR3 DNA: TGTGCCAGCAGCGCCGGCCGGGACAGGGGAGTATGGCAGTACTTC; CDR3 protein: CASSAGRDRGVWQYF
D gene: -; J gene: TRBJ2-3; clone size: -; V gene: TRBV7-2; CDR3 DNA: TGTGCCAGCAGCTGGCGGCCTCGGCGGTATTTT; CDR3 protein: CASSWRPRRYF
D gene: TRBD1; J gene: TRBJ2-3; clone size: -; V gene: TRBV11-2; CDR3 DNA: TGTGCCAGCAGCCCCTCCGGGACAGGGGCTACGCAGTATTTT; CDR3 protein: CASSPSGTGATQYF
D gene: -; J gene: TRBJ2-3; clone size: -; V gene: TRBV7-3; CDR3 DNA: TGTGCCAGCAGCCCCCGGGGGAGGATCGCAGATACGCAGTATTTT; CDR3 protein: CASSPRGRIADTQYF
D gene: -; J gene: TRBJ1-5; clone size: few; V gene: TRBV2; CDR3 DNA: TGTGCCAGCAACAGGGAGGGAGATCAGCCCCAGCATTTT; CDR3 protein: CASNREGDQPQHF
D gene: TRBD2; J gene: TRBJ2-7; clone size: -; V gene: TRBV10-3; CDR3 DNA: TGTGCCATCAGTGGACTAGCGGGGACAAGCTCCTACGAGCAGTACTTC; CDR3 protein: CAISGLAGTSSYEQYF
D gene: TRBD1; J gene: TRBJ2-7; clone size: -; V gene: TRBV9; CDR3 DNA: TGTGCCAGCAGCGAAACGACAGGGGGGCCGGCTGAGCAGTACTTC; CDR3 protein: CASSETTGGPAEQYF
D gene: TRBD1; J gene: TRBJ1-6; clone size: -; V gene: TRBV6-6; CDR3 DNA: TGTGCCAGCAGAGAGGGACAGATAAATTCACCCCTCCACTTT; CDR3 protein: CASREGQINSPLHF
D gene: TRBD1; J gene: TRBJ2-2; clone size: -; V gene: TRBV6-2/TRBV6-3; CDR3 DNA: TGTGCCAGCAGCTCTCCGGGACAGGGGATTACCGGGGAGCTGTTTTTT; CDR3 protein: CASSSPGQGITGELFF
D gene: TRBD2; J gene: TRBJ2-2; clone size: -; V gene: TRBV5-6; CDR3 DNA: TGTGCCAGCAGCAGTCGCACTAGCGGGGTGGACACCGGGGAGCTGTTTTTT; CDR3 protein: CASSSRTSGVDTGELFF
D gene: -; J gene: TRBJ2-2; clone size: -; V gene: TRBV11-2; CDR3 DNA: TGTGCCAGCAGCTCTAACTGGGGCCACACCGGGGAGCTGTTTTTT; CDR3 protein: CASSSNWGHTGELFF
D gene: -; J gene: TRBJ1-4; clone size: -; V gene: TRBV28; CDR3 DNA: TGTGCCAGCAGTTTTGGGGGCCAGGGTCAGGAAAAACTGTTTTTT; CDR3 protein: CASSFGGQGQEKLFF
D gene: -; J gene: TRBJ2-3; clone size: -; V gene: TRBV5-8; CDR3 DNA: TGTGCCAGCAGCAACGCTGGTAGCGGACCTACCGATAGCACAGATACGCAGTATTTT; CDR3 protein: CASSNAGSGPTDSTDTQYF
D gene: -; J gene: TRBJ2-2; clone size: -; V gene: TRBV5-4; CDR3 DNA: TGTGCCAGCAGCCATAACACCGGGGAGCTGTTTTTT; CDR3 protein: CASSHNTGELFF
D gene: TRBD2; J gene: TRBJ2-5; clone size: few; V gene: TRBV10-1; CDR3 DNA: TGCGCCAGCAGTGAAGGCGGGGGGGCGAAACAAGAGACCCAGTACTTC; CDR3 protein: CASSEGGGAKQETQYF
D gene: TRBD2; J gene: TRBJ2-1; clone size: -; V gene: TRBV7-9; CDR3 DNA: TGTGCCAGCAGCTTAGCGGGAGGACTAGTCAATGAGCAGTTCTTC; CDR3 protein: CASSLAGGLVNEQFF
D gene: -; J gene: TRBJ2-7; clone size: -; V gene: TRBV7-2; CDR3 DNA: TGTGCCAGCAGCATCGACTCTGGGACTTCGTACGAGCAGTACTTC; CDR3 protein: CASSIDSGTSYEQYF
D gene: TRBD2; J gene: TRBJ2-5; clone size: -; V gene: TRBV30; CDR3 DNA: TGTGCCTGGAGTGTACTTGCGGGAGGTACCCAAGAGACCCAGTACTTC; CDR3 protein: CAWSVLAGGTQETQYF
D gene: TRBD2; J gene: TRBJ2-1; clone size: -; V gene: TRBV18; CDR3 DNA: TGTGCCAGCTCGCCAACTAGCGGGGCGTACAATGAGCAGTTCTTC; CDR3 protein: CASSPTSGAYNEQFF
D gene: -; J gene: TRBJ1-1; clone size: -; V gene: TRBV6-1; CDR3 DNA: TGTGCCAGCAGTGAATTCGGGGTGACTGAAGCTTTCTTT; CDR3 protein: CASSEFGVTEAFF
D gene: TRBD2; J gene: TRBJ2-1; clone size: -; V gene: TRBV2; CDR3 DNA: TGTGCCAGCAGTGAAGCTGGGACTAGCGGGGGGCAGACTAGCTCCTACAATGAGCAGTTCTTC; CDR3 protein: CASSEAGTSGGQTSSYNEQFF
D gene: TRBD2; J gene: TRBJ2-3; clone size: -; V gene: TRBV5-1; CDR3 DNA: TGCGCCAGCAGCCCCTCGGGAGCGGGGGGAGATACGCAGTATTTT; CDR3 protein: CASSPSGAGGDTQYF
D gene: TRBD2; J gene: TRBJ2-2; clone size: -; V gene: TRBV7-2; CDR3 DNA: TGTGCCAGCAGCCCCTCAGGACTAGCGGGAGATCTGTTTTTT; CDR3 protein: CASSPSGLAGDLFF
D gene: -; J gene: TRBJ2-2; clone size: -; V gene: TRBV7-2; CDR3 DNA: TGTGCCAGCAGCCCCCGAGGAGCGAACACCGGGGAGCTGTTTTTT; CDR3 protein: CASSPRGANTGELFF
D gene: TRBD1; J gene: TRBJ2-2; clone size: -; V gene: TRBV27; CDR3 DNA: TGTGCCAGCAGCGCCCAAGGGGGCGCCATGGCCGGGGAGCTGTTTTTT; CDR3 protein: CASSAQGGAMAGELFF
D gene: TRBD2; J gene: TRBJ2-3; clone size: -; V gene: TRBV9; CDR3 DNA: TGTGCCAGCAGCGGACCGCTAGCGGGGGGACCGTTTAGCACAGATACGCAGTATTTT; CDR3 protein: CASSGPLAGGPFSTDTQYF
D gene: TRBD2; J gene: TRBJ2-7; clone size: -; V gene: TRBV25-1; CDR3 DNA: TGTGCCAGCAGTGAAATCCCTCGCGGCGGGAGGAGCTACGAGCAGTACTTC; CDR3 protein: CASSEIPRGGRSYEQYF
D gene: -; J gene: TRBJ1-5; clone size: once; V gene: TRBV12-3/TRBV12-4; CDR3 DNA: TGTGCCAGCAGCCCCGGGGGTGGTCAGCCCCAGCATTTT; CDR3 protein: CASSPGGGQPQHF
D gene: -; J gene: TRBJ1-1; clone size: -; V gene: TRBV10-1; CDR3 DNA: TGCGCCAGCAGTCCTCGTGGCCCTGAAGCTTTCTTT; CDR3 protein: CASSPRGPEAFF
D gene: -; J gene: TRBJ1-2; clone size: -; V gene: TRBV7-9; CDR3 DNA: TGTGCCAGCAGCTCGCAGGGGAACTATGGCTACACCTTC; CDR3 protein: CASSSQGNYGYTF
D gene: -; J gene: TRBJ2-7; clone size: -; V gene: TRBV19; CDR3 DNA: TGTGCCAGTAGTCCAAATCCCGGCAGGGCCGAGCAGTACTTC; CDR3 protein: CASSPNPGRAEQYF
D gene: TRBD1; J gene: TRBJ1-2; clone size: -; V gene: TRBV5-5; CDR3 DNA: TGTGCCAGCAGCTCAGGGGGCAGGAGCTATGGCTACACCTTC; CDR3 protein: CASSSGGRSYGYTF
D gene: -; J gene: TRBJ2-1; clone size: -; V gene: TRBV25-1; CDR3 DNA: TGTGCCAGCGCCTCCTATACGTCCTACAATGAGCAGTTCTTC; CDR3 protein: CASASYTSYNEQFF
D gene: -; J gene: TRBJ2-7; clone size: -; V gene: TRBV2; CDR3 DNA: TGTGCCAGCAGTTATACCTACGAGCAGTACTTC; CDR3 protein: CASSYTYEQYF
D gene: TRBD2; J gene: TRBJ2-3; clone size: once; V gene: TRBV2; CDR3 DNA: TGTGCCAGCTCTCGGACTAGCGGGAGAAGAGATACGCAGTATTTT; CDR3 protein: CASSRTSGRRDTQYF
D gene: -; J gene: TRBJ1-2; clone size: -; V gene: TRBV5-6; CDR3 DNA: TGTGCCAGCAGCTCTGAGACAACGACTAACTATGGCTACACCTTC; CDR3 protein: CASSSETTTNYGYTF
D gene: TRBD2; J gene: TRBJ2-1; clone size: -; V gene: TRBV20-1; CDR3 DNA: TGCAGTGCTAGGAGGGGAGGGCCGGAGTTCTTC; CDR3 protein: CSARRGGPEFF
D gene: -; J gene: TRBJ2-2; clone size: -; V gene: TRBV11-2; CDR3 DNA: TGTGCCAGCAGCTTAGGTCTCACCGGGGAGCTGTTTTTT; CDR3 protein: CASSLGLTGELFF
D gene: TRBD1; J gene: TRBJ1-1; clone size: -; V gene: TRBV9; CDR3 DNA: TGTGCCAGCAGCCTCTACAGGGGGAATATGAACACTGAAGCTTTCTTT; CDR3 protein: CASSLYRGNMNTEAFF
D gene: -; J gene: TRBJ1-1; clone size: few; V gene: TRBV30; CDR3 DNA: TGTGCCTGGAGACTAGTGGAACGGATGAACACTGAAGCTTTCTTT; CDR3 protein: CAWRLVERMNTEAFF
D gene: TRBD2; J gene: TRBJ2-7; clone size: -; V gene: TRBV7-2; CDR3 DNA: TGTGCCAGCAGCCCTGGACTAGCGTGGGAGCAGTACTTC; CDR3 protein: CASSPGLAWEQYF
D gene: -; J gene: TRBJ1-6; clone size: -; V gene: TRBV24-1; CDR3 DNA: TGTGCCACCAGTTGGGAGGTTCTCAATTCACCCCTCCACTTT; CDR3 protein: CATSWEVLNSPLHF
D gene: -; J gene: TRBJ1-1; clone size: -; V gene: TRBV29-1; CDR3 DNA: TGCAGCGTTGAAGATCTCAACAGGGACACTGAAGCTTTCTTT; CDR3 protein: CSVEDLNRDTEAFF
D gene: TRBD2; J gene: TRBJ2-7; clone size: -; V gene: TRBV7-2; CDR3 DNA: TGTGCCAGCAGCTTAGTAACTAGCGGGCGGGAGGAGCAGTACTTC; CDR3 protein: CASSLVTSGREEQYF
D gene: -; J gene: TRBJ2-3; clone size: once; V gene: TRBV6-2/TRBV6-3; CDR3 DNA: TGTGCCAGCAGTTACTCGACCGGGGTCACAGATACGCAGTATTTT; CDR3 protein: CASSYSTGVTDTQYF
D gene: -; J gene: TRBJ2-7; clone size: -; V gene: TRBV7-8; CDR3 DNA: TGTGCCAGCAGCCCAAGGAGCTACGAGCAGTACTTC; CDR3 protein: CASSPRSYEQYF
D gene: -; J gene: TRBJ2-7; clone size: -; V gene: TRBV19; CDR3 DNA: TGTGCCAGTAGTAGAGACATTAGCTCCTACGAGCAGTACTTC; CDR3 protein: CASSRDISSYEQYF
D gene: TRBD2; J gene: TRBJ2-7; clone size: -; V gene: TRBV7-9; CDR3 DNA: TGTGCCAGCAGCTTAGCGAGACTAGCGGGAACATACGAGCAGTACTTC; CDR3 protein: CASSLARLAGTYEQYF
D gene: TRBD2; J gene: TRBJ2-5; clone size: -; V gene: TRBV20-1; CDR3 DNA: TGCAGTGCTAGTAGCGGGAGTGCGCTTCAGACCCAGTACTTC; CDR3 protein: CSASSGSALQTQYF